This T cell receptor (beta chain) emerged from a study of cytomegalovirus exposure and HLA in healthy donors. Points from the study as a whole: TCR beta chains numbering more than 150 were designated cytomegalovirus-associated.

This PCR relied on a set of 60 Vbeta primers and 13 Jbeta primers. TCRdb's table, derived via immunoSEQ multiplex PCR, lists solely in-frame clones and lacks some. This table has tens of thousands of clones, more than 70% appearing once. This clone showed up just a few times. Its specificity is not known. V trimming: 3 bases; J trimming: 3 bases; junction bases outside the gene matches: 7. This CDR3 is built from 16 residues. CDR1 and CDR2 (germline): LNHNV, YYDKDF (reference sequence). The gene calls are TRBV15 and TRBJ1-4, with 7 bases that match TRBD1. The specimen was PBMCs. The clonotype was recovered from a woman aged 25 to 39 in good health and CMV-seropositive. CDR3 loop: CATSRPPRGANEKLFF. In DNA form, the CDR3 reads TGTGCCACCAGCAGGCCACCCAGGGGGGCTAATGAAAAACTGTTTTTT.